This T cell receptor (beta chain) was obtained from a study of T cells in Graves' hyperthyroidism and ophthalmopathy. This clonotype showed up many times. The hyperthyroidism patients had all been newly diagnosed, and their disease duration was under 2 months. Their ages ranged from 18 to 65 years. The study left out patients who had uncontrolled infection, other autoimmune disease, pregnancy or lactation. Each diagnosis was grounded in clinical symptoms, serum thyroxine and TRAb, thyroid ultrasound, and orbital computed tomography. CDR1 is LGHDT and CDR2 is YNNKEL in the germline V gene (reference sequence). Trimming removed 0 bases from V and 4 bases from J, with 0 bases in between. CDR3 length: 12 amino acids. Amplified TCR beta CDR3 regions came from RNA transcripts. HTBI primers were employed in a first-round RT-PCR of the TCR CDR3. TCRdb itself ran the multiplex PCR reads through MiXCR, one entry per CDR3 protein. Found here are more than 650,000 distinct CDR3 sequences, 12% to 15% of them singletons; the top ten hold 10%.

The chain uses TRBV3-1 and TRBJ2-2; unclear D gene. The sequenced sample consisted of blood. This TCR was sampled from a woman aged 18-30 years with Graves' hyperthyroidism. CDR3 in DNA: TGTGCCAGCAGCCAAGACACCGGGGAGCTGTTTTTT. It translates to CASSQDTGELFF.